This entry lists 17 T cell receptor beta chains sequenced from one sample in a study of cytomegalovirus exposure and HLA in healthy donors. Primers for the PCR totalled 60 Vbeta and 13 Jbeta. Assay used: immunoSEQ multiplex PCR; TCRdb lists only in-frame clones, some missing. This sample carries 130,000 to 150,000 clones, roughly 80% of them seen once, and the ten largest clones take about 2.9%. Material for sequencing was PBMCs. These receptor sequences come from a female donor in good health and CMV-seronegative.

This chain connects TRBV6-5 to TRBJ2-1; D is possibly TRBD2 (5 bases). Between the trimmed V and J ends, which lost 4 bases and 8 bases, there was a span of 18 bases. This CDR3 has 15 amino acids. CDR1 is MNHEY, CDR2 SVGAGI, per germline. The CDR3 spells CASSFGVRRFDEQFF. CDR3 DNA: TGTGCCAGCAGTTTCGGGGTCCGGCGGTTTGATGAGCAGTTCTTC.

The chain couples TRBV5-1 to TRBJ2-2, with TRBD2 matching over 11 bases. The CDR3 loop spans 16 amino acids. The germline V gene encodes CDR1 SGHRS and CDR2 YFSETQ. Trimming removed 7 bases from V and 0 bases from J; junction bases left unmatched: 5. Here the CDR3 DNA reads TGCGCCAGCGCGACTAGCGGGGACGCGAACACCGGGGAGCTGTTTTTT. As protein: CASATSGDANTGELFF.

The genes are TRBV29-1 and TRBJ2-5; 7 bases are shared with TRBD1. Germline trimming cut 3 bases from V and 7 bases from J; bases unmatched to any gene: 23. Per the germline V gene, CDR1 is SQVTM and CDR2 is ANQGSEA. This CDR3 spans 18 amino acids. CDR3 sequence (DNA): TGCAGCGTTGAGGTCAGGAGGATAACAGGGGCCCGCCGTTGGACCCAGTACTTC. This gives the protein CSVEVRRITGARRWTQYF.

This clone was picked up a small number of times. The chain is built from TRBV4-1 and TRBJ2-2, with TRBD1 matching over 8 bases. Per germline, CDR1 MGHRA and CDR2 YSYEKL. The CDR3 runs 15 residues. V dropped 1 base and J dropped 5; count of bases not matched to a gene: 3. CDR3 in amino acids: CASSQVRGRTGELFF. The DNA of the CDR3 is TGCGCCAGCAGCCAAGTCAGGGGGCGAACCGGGGAGCTGTTTTTT.

The J gene is TRBJ1-1, the V gene TRBV6-5, with D tentatively TRBD1 (5 bases). From germline, CDR1 is MNHEY and CDR2 SVGAGI. The CDR3 runs to 16 residues. V lost 0 bases, J lost 1 base, and 12 bases lay in between. The CDR3 sequence is CASSYSPRTGNTEAFF. As DNA, the CDR3 is TGTGCCAGCAGTTACTCGCCAAGAACAGGGAACACTGAAGCTTTCTTT.

This clone was seen a few times. The chain couples TRBV4-1 to TRBJ2-7; 7 nucleotides match TRBD2. Germline CDR1 reads MGHRA; CDR2 reads YSYEKL. The CDR3 sequence is 16 residues long. V gave up 3 bases and J gave up 4 bases; unmatched junction bases: 12. The CDR3 bases are TGCGCCAGCAGCCACCGAAGCGGGAAAGATTCGTACGAGCAGTACTTC. The encoded protein is CASSHRSGKDSYEQYF.

The V gene is TRBV7-2, the J gene TRBJ1-3; unclear D gene. This CDR3 has 14 amino acids. Trimming took 4 bases from V and 4 from J, leaving 11 bases between them. CDR1 and CDR2 from the germline V gene are SGHTA and FQGNSA. CDR3 DNA: TGTGCCAGCAGCTCCCCCGGGTGGGGAAACACCATATATTTT. As protein: CASSSPGWGNTIYF.

The chain joins TRBV5-1 to TRBJ1-4, with 9 bases aligning to TRBD1. Per the germline V gene, CDR1 is SGHRS and CDR2 is YFSETQ. This CDR3 contains 14 residues. The trim removed 0 bases at V and 7 bases at J, leaving 1 base unmatched. The DNA of the CDR3 is TGCGCCAGCAGCTTGGGACAGGGGGTTGAAAAACTGTTTTTT. As protein: CASSLGQGVEKLFF.

This clone was seen a handful of times. The J gene is TRBJ2-5, the V gene TRBV13, with 16 bases lining up with TRBD2. Per germline, CDR1 PRHDT and CDR2 FYEKMQ (reference sequence). With V trimmed by 3 bases and J by 5 bases, 6 bases remained unmatched. This CDR3 contains 17 residues. Here the CDR3 DNA reads TGTGCCAGCAGCTTGGGGACTAGCGGGAGGGTAGGGGAGACCCAGTACTTC. This translates into CASSLGTSGRVGETQYF.

In its sample, this clone was seen a few times. J is TRBJ1-2 and V is TRBV5-4; 10 nucleotides agree with TRBD1. Germline trimming cut 5 bases from V and 8 bases from J; bases unmatched to any gene: 6. Germline values: CDR1 SGHNT, CDR2 YYREEE (reference sequence). The CDR3 is 13 amino acids. This CDR3 reads CASSGDRGHGYTF. As DNA, the CDR3 is TGTGCCAGCAGTGGTGACAGGGGGCACGGCTACACCTTC.

The chain combines TRBV6-5 with TRBJ1-1; D is unclear. Germline V lookup: CDR1 MNHEY, CDR2 SVGAGI. The V and J ends lost 5 bases and 1 base respectively, with 14 bases between them. The CDR3 contains 15 residues. The CDR3: CASSKSGRSNTEAFF. In DNA, the CDR3 is TGTGCCAGCAGTAAATCAGGTCGATCGAACACTGAAGCTTTCTTT.

A few counts support this clone. This sequence joins TRBV5-1 and TRBJ1-2, with 8 nucleotides matching TRBD1. CDR3 length: 14 residues. Germline V gives CDR1 SGHRS, CDR2 YFSETQ. With V trimmed by 0 bases and J by 4 bases, 2 bases remained unmatched. CDR3 region: CASSLADRGYGYTF. The CDR3 DNA sequence: TGCGCCAGCAGCTTGGCTGACAGGGGCTATGGCTACACCTTC. Supplemented by reference TRBV5-1 and TRBJ1-2, the full variable domain reads KAGVTQTPRYLIKTRGQQVTLSCSPISGHRSVSWYQQTPGQGLQFLFEYFSETQRNKGNFPGRFSGRQFSNSRSEMNVSTLELGDSALYLCASSLADRGYGYTFGSGTRLTVV.

Written as DNA, the CDR3 is TGTGCCAGCAGTCTGAGGGGGGGGTGGGGCTACACCTTC. Residues: CASSLRGGWGYTF. The V and J genes are TRBV5-4 and TRBJ1-2, with a weak D call TRBD1 (6 bases). Germline loops: CDR1 SGHNT, CDR2 YYREEE (reference sequence). The CDR3 totals 13 residues. Deletions cut 5 bases from V and 8 bases from J, with 16 bases between.

This chain links TRBV5-1 with TRBJ2-2; D remains unclear. This CDR3 is built from 14 residues. V was trimmed by 0 bases and J by 6 bases, leaving 9 bases between them. Germline lookup yields CDR1 SGHRS and CDR2 YFSETQ. This CDR3 reads CASSLAGGAGELFF. DNA for the CDR3: TGCGCCAGCAGCTTGGCCGGCGGCGCCGGGGAGCTGTTTTTT.

The chain couples TRBV5-8 to TRBJ1-4; maybe TRBD1 (5 bases). In germline, CDR1 is SGHTS, CDR2 YDEGEE. Trimming took 0 bases from V and 8 from J, leaving 14 bases between them. The CDR3 totals 15 residues. Written as DNA, the CDR3 is TGTGCCAGCAGCTTGGTTGATGGCTGGGGCGAAAAACTGTTTTTT. Its protein is CASSLVDGWGEKLFF. The variable domain in full, with the rest retrieved from reference TRBV5-8 and TRBJ1-4, is EAGVTQSPTHLIKTRGQQATLRCSPISGHTSVYWYQQALGLGLQFLLWYDEGEERNRGNFPPRFSGRQFPNYSSELNVNALELEDSALYLCASSLVDGWGEKLFFGSGTQLSVL.

This clone has a handful of counts. The chain recombines TRBV5-6 with TRBJ1-6; tentatively, D is TRBD1 (6 bases). Trimming stripped 4 bases from V and 7 bases from J, with 18 bases between. The CDR3 covers 16 residues. CDR1 and CDR2 from the germline V gene are SGHDT and YYEEEE. The chain's CDR3 is CASSLIQGMTNSPLHF. For the CDR3, the DNA is TGTGCCAGCAGCCTAATACAGGGTATGACAAATTCACCCCTCCACTTT.

Turning to this clone: An end of the junction differs from the germline gene, which may be a read error. V gene TRBV2 combines with J gene TRBJ1-1; 9 nucleotides align to TRBD1. Germline V lookup: CDR1 SNHLY, CDR2 FYNNEI. This CDR3 contains 17 residues. The CDR3 DNA follows: TGTGCCAGCAGGGAAGACAGGGGGGGATACATGAACACTGAAGCTTTCTTT. Protein product: CASREDRGGYMNTEAFF.